Given below is one TCR beta chain in context. The data derive from a study of graft-versus-host responses after intestinal transplantation. The CDR3 is 13 amino acids. The germline V gene has CDR1 LNHDA and CDR2 SQIVND (reference sequence). V was pared by 2 bases and J by 3 bases, with 7 bases between. This table comes from immunoSEQ multiplex PCR, and its TCRdb copy is limited to in-frame clones, with some not included. The sample carries about 98,000 clones, around 86% recorded once. The sample here was PBMCs, taken 255 days after intestinal transplant. The V gene is TRBV19, the J gene TRBJ2-5; D unclear. The TCR was taken from a human patient who received an intestinal transplant, so some T cells may come from the graft donor. DNA for the CDR3: TGTGCCAGTAGTATAATCCGGGAAGAGACCCAGTACTTC. Encoded protein: CASSIIREETQYF.